Shown below are 32 T cell receptor beta chains from a single sample sequenced in a study of OX40 agonist ivuxolimab in advanced cancers. To prepare the library, the immunoSEQ multiplex PCR assay was applied. The table was pulled from immuneACCESS by TCRdb, which kept in-frame rearrangements only. Such tables lose some clones; where checked, under half of the loss comes from unresolved V genes, and the rest has no known cause. In this sample the table shows under 85,000 clones, over 75% of which occur a single time. The ten top clones hold 4.1% of the sample. The specimen was CD4+ or CD8+ T cells sorted from blood, collected in a trial of the OX40 agonist ivuxolimab. These TCRs come from an adult with an advanced solid tumor such as melanoma, head and neck, liver or kidney cancer.

In nucleotides, the CDR3 is TGTGCCAGTAGTGTGACAGGGGGTTGGGGCAATCAGCCCCAGCATTTT. It codes for CASSVTGGWGNQPQHF. This chain links TRBV19 with TRBJ1-5; 9 nucleotides agree with TRBD1. Trimming cost V 5 bases and J 2 bases; bases outside gene matches: 7. Germline V gives CDR1 LNHDA, CDR2 SQIVND (reference sequence). The CDR3 has 16 residues.

The genes are TRBV29-1 and TRBJ2-1; 10 positions agree with TRBD2. J was trimmed by 7 bases and V by 6 bases; bases with no gene match: 3. Germline-derived CDR1 and CDR2 are SQVTM and ANQGSEA. This CDR3 contains 12 residues. The CDR3 sequence is CSVSTSGNEQFF. CDR3 nucleotides: TGCAGCGTCTCGACTAGCGGGAATGAGCAGTTCTTC.

This clone was counted a single time. The V gene is TRBV5-1, the J gene TRBJ2-7, with 7 bases fitting TRBD1. The length of the CDR3 is 12 residues. The V and J ends lost 1 base and 6 bases, in that order; junction bases with no gene match: 1. Germline CDR1 reads SGHRS; CDR2 reads YFSETQ. The CDR3 sequence is CASSLNRGEQYF. CDR3 coding DNA: TGCGCCAGCAGCTTGAACAGGGGCGAGCAGTACTTC.

J is TRBJ2-7 and V is TRBV27; 12 bases are a match to TRBD2. The germline CDR1 and CDR2 sequences are MNHEY and SMNVEV (reference sequence). The CDR3 extends over 15 amino acids. V trimming: 6 bases; J trimming: 1 base; junction bases outside the gene matches: 4. The DNA for the CDR3 is TGTGCCAGCAGAACTGGACTAGCGGGATCCTACGAGCAGTACTTC. Translated: CASRTGLAGSYEQYF.

This chain joins TRBV5-4 and TRBJ2-7, with D perhaps being TRBD1 or TRBD2 (5 bases each). Trimming pared 1 base from V and 2 bases from J, leaving 10 bases between. From germline, CDR1 is SGHNT and CDR2 YYREEE (reference sequence). This CDR3 spans 14 amino acids. CDR3 in amino acids: CASSLNMGPYEQYF. The CDR3 region has the DNA TGTGCCAGCAGCTTGAATATGGGACCCTACGAGCAGTACTTC.

This clone turned up a few times. The V call is TRBV7-8, the J call TRBJ2-3, with 13 bases aligning to TRBD2. The germline gives CDR1 SGHVS, CDR2 FQNEAQ. This CDR3 comprises 16 residues. The V and J ends lost 1 base and 4 bases, in that order; junction bases with no gene match: 2. CDR3 in DNA: TGTGCCAGCAGCTTAGGGACTAGCGGGAGCGCAGATACGCAGTATTTT. Its protein product is CASSLGTSGSADTQYF. The whole variable domain, remainder taken from reference TRBV7-8 and TRBJ2-3, is GAGVSQSPRYKVAKRGQDVALRCDPISGHVSLFWYQQALGQGPEFLTYFQNEAQLDKSGLPSDRFFAERPEGSVSTLKIQRTQQEDSAVYLCASSLGTSGSADTQYFGPGTRLTVL.

V and J are TRBV5-1 and TRBJ2-1; 11 positions agree with TRBD2. The CDR3 spans 15 residues. Germline CDR1 and CDR2: SGHRS and YFSETQ. V gave up 4 bases and J gave up 4 bases; unmatched junction bases: 4. Written as DNA, the CDR3 is TGCGCCAGCAGCCCCGGGACTAGCGGTTACAATGAGCAGTTCTTC. Residues: CASSPGTSGYNEQFF.

J is TRBJ2-1 and V is TRBV5-1, with unresolved D. This CDR3 comprises 12 residues. The germline CDR1 and CDR2 sequences are SGHRS and YFSETQ. V was pared by 1 base and J by 7 bases, with 6 bases between. The CDR3 is CASSLIANEQFF. In nucleotides, the CDR3 is TGCGCCAGCAGCTTGATTGCGAATGAGCAGTTCTTC. Based on the CDR3 plus reference TRBV5-1 and TRBJ2-1, the full variable domain is KAGVTQTPRYLIKTRGQQVTLSCSPISGHRSVSWYQQTPGQGLQFLFEYFSETQRNKGNFPGRFSGRQFSNSRSEMNVSTLELGDSALYLCASSLIANEQFFGPGTRLTVL.

The genes are TRBV4-1 and TRBJ2-1, with D possibly TRBD1 on 7 matching bases. V was cut by 4 bases and J by 10 bases, with 11 bases left in between. CDR1 and CDR2 from the germline V gene are MGHRA and YSYEKL. This CDR3 is built from 12 residues. Here the CDR3 reads CASSPGGYEQFF. CDR3 nucleotide sequence: TGCGCCAGCAGCCCAGGGGGGTACGAGCAGTTCTTC.

The chain employs TRBV28 and TRBJ1-5; the D is unclear. This CDR3 is 14 amino acids long. The germline V gene encodes CDR1 MDHEN and CDR2 SYDVKM. Trimming removed 6 bases at V and 1 base at J, with 10 bases between. This CDR3 reads CASRIRSSNQPQHF. The CDR3 DNA follows: TGTGCCAGCAGGATACGATCGAGCAATCAGCCCCAGCATTTT.

This sequence joins TRBV30 and TRBJ1-4; TRBD1 matches at 9 bases. Germline CDR1 reads GTSNPN; CDR2 reads SVGIG (reference sequence). The CDR3 length is 13 residues. J lost 7 bases, V lost 7 bases, and 7 bases had no gene match. CDR3 sequence: CAYNRGRFEKLFF. DNA of the CDR3: TGTGCCTATAACAGGGGGCGGTTTGAAAAACTGTTTTTT.

This clone showed up just once. V usage is TRBV4-1 and J usage is TRBJ2-2, with D perhaps matching TRBD2 (6 bases). CDR1 MGHRA and CDR2 YSYEKL come from the germline V gene. This CDR3 is 14 amino acids long. Trimming stripped 8 bases from V and 5 bases from J, with 15 bases between. The CDR3 bases are TGCGCCAGCCGTAGTAGGGGAGGAACCGGGGAGCTGTTTTTT. Protein sequence: CASRSRGGTGELFF.

V gene TRBV5-1 combines with J gene TRBJ1-4; maybe TRBD1 (5 bases). Germline-derived CDR1 and CDR2 are SGHRS and YFSETQ. The CDR3 covers 14 residues. Trimming removed 4 bases from V and 3 bases from J, with 10 bases in between. CDR3: CASSPGRPNEKLFF. The CDR3, as DNA: TGCGCCAGCAGCCCGGGACGCCCTAATGAAAAACTGTTTTTT. Based on the CDR3 plus reference TRBV5-1 and TRBJ1-4, the full variable domain is KAGVTQTPRYLIKTRGQQVTLSCSPISGHRSVSWYQQTPGQGLQFLFEYFSETQRNKGNFPGRFSGRQFSNSRSEMNVSTLELGDSALYLCASSPGRPNEKLFFGSGTQLSVL.

The CDR3 DNA reads TGTGCCAGCAGCTTAGCTAGCGGGAGTGTAGATACGCAGTATTTT. It codes for CASSLASGSVDTQYF. V is TRBV7-8 and J is TRBJ2-3; TRBD2 matches 9 bases. Trimming removed 0 bases from V and 5 bases from J; junction bases left unmatched: 3. The CDR3 spans 15 residues. Germline assignment: CDR1 SGHVS and CDR2 FQNEAQ.

V usage is TRBV19 and J usage is TRBJ2-3, with TRBD2 matching over 8 bases. This CDR3 region has 14 residues. The ends lost 7 bases at V and 4 bases at J; junction bases unmatched: 7. Germline-derived CDR1 and CDR2 are LNHDA and SQIVND (reference sequence). The CDR3 spells CASTSGRLADTQYF. CDR3 nucleotides: TGTGCCAGTACCAGCGGGAGATTAGCAGATACGCAGTATTTT. The variable domain in full, completed from reference TRBV19 and TRBJ2-3, reads DGGITQSPKYLFRKEGQNVTLSCEQNLNHDAMYWYRQDPGQGLRLIYYSQIVNDFQKGDIAEGYSVSREKKESFPLTVTSAQKNPTAFYLCASTSGRLADTQYFGPGTRLTVL.

V gene TRBV5-5 combines with J gene TRBJ1-4, with unresolved D. Germline CDR1 and CDR2: SGHKS and YYEKEE (reference sequence). Trimming took off 3 bases at V and 5 bases at J, with 14 bases between the two ends. The CDR3 runs to 15 residues. CDR3 amino acids: CASSWGGQVNEKLFF. DNA of the CDR3: TGTGCCAGCAGCTGGGGTGGGCAGGTCAATGAAAAACTGTTTTTT.

The CDR3 loop is CASSLLVSDTQYF. Here the CDR3 DNA reads TGCGCCAGCAGCTTGCTAGTATCGGATACGCAGTATTTT. The genes are TRBV5-1 and TRBJ2-3; D call uncertain. Germline V gene data show CDR1 as SGHRS and CDR2 as YFSETQ. This CDR3 has 13 residues. Trimming removed 1 base at V and 6 bases at J, with 9 bases between.

The J gene is TRBJ2-3, the V gene TRBV5-4; 11 bases line up with TRBD2. Looked up from germline, CDR1 is SGHNT and CDR2 is YYREEE (reference sequence). Trimming took 0 bases from V and 6 from J; bases not matched to a gene: 6. The CDR3 loop spans 16 amino acids. This chain's CDR3 is CASSLALAGGFDTQYF. The CDR3, as DNA: TGTGCCAGCAGCTTGGCCCTAGCGGGGGGATTTGATACGCAGTATTTT.

The chain couples TRBV10-3 to TRBJ2-5; TRBD2 might be the D (6 bases). The CDR3 loop spans 13 amino acids. Trimming stripped 7 bases from V and 2 bases from J, with 11 bases between. CDR1 is ENHRY, CDR2 SYGVKD, per germline. The CDR3 here is CAITRDLQETQYF. The CDR3 region has the DNA TGTGCCATCACACGGGACTTGCAAGAGACCCAGTACTTC.

This clone has just a few counts. The rearrangement uses TRBV5-8 and TRBJ2-2, with D possibly TRBD1 on 6 matching bases. Trimming removed 5 bases at V and 3 bases at J, with 20 bases between. This CDR3 is built from 17 residues. CDR1 SGHTS and CDR2 YDEGEE come from the germline V gene. For the CDR3, the DNA is TGTGCCAGCAGAAGGGGTAGTGGCAGGGGCCACACCGGGGAGCTGTTTTTT. Encoded protein: CASRRGSGRGHTGELFF.

Note on this clone: A read error may produce the germline difference seen at one junction end. The rearrangement uses TRBV7-7 and TRBJ1-1; D remains unclear. The CDR3 runs 13 residues. Germline CDR1 is SSHAT and CDR2 is FNYEAQ (reference sequence). The CDR3 DNA sequence: TGTGCTAGCAGCTTGTCTGTGAACACTGAAGCTTTCTTT. It encodes CASSLSVNTEAFF.

The chain carries TRBV5-8 and TRBJ1-3; D remains ambiguous. Germline V lookup: CDR1 SGHTS, CDR2 YDEGEE. This CDR3 region has 14 residues. Trimming took 4 bases from V and 2 from J, leaving 10 bases between them. The CDR3 coding sequence is TGTGCCAGCAGCCGCTCCTGGGCTGGAAACACCATATATTTT. Residues: CASSRSWAGNTIYF.

This clone came up a few times. This sequence joins TRBV18 and TRBJ2-7, with D possibly matching TRBD2 (6 bases). Trimming took off 3 bases at V and 6 bases at J, with 15 bases between the two ends. The CDR3 contains 14 residues. Germline CDR1 KGHSH, CDR2 LQKENI. CDR3 amino acids: CASSPRDWGVEQYF. For the CDR3, the DNA is TGTGCCAGCTCACCGCGGGACTGGGGTGTCGAGCAGTACTTC.

The chain joins TRBV5-6 to TRBJ2-7; 10 bases are a match to TRBD2. V trimming: 4 bases; J trimming: 4 bases; junction bases outside the gene matches: 8. Germline V lookup: CDR1 SGHDT, CDR2 YYEEEE. This CDR3 is built from 15 residues. As DNA, the CDR3 is TGTGCCAGCAGCGACTCTAGCGGGAGAGGATACGAGCAGTACTTC. Translating gives CASSDSSGRGYEQYF.

The CDR3 sequence is CASSDSGLFYGYTF. In DNA, the CDR3 is TGTGCCAGCAGTGATTCAGGGCTATTCTATGGCTACACCTTC. V and J are TRBV2 and TRBJ1-2; tentative D call: TRBD1 (5 bases). The ends were cut back, 3 bases at V and 4 bases at J, with 12 bases in the middle. In germline, CDR1 is SNHLY, CDR2 FYNNEI. This CDR3 comprises 14 residues. The variable domain in full, with the rest retrieved from reference TRBV2 and TRBJ1-2, is EPEVTQTPSHQVTQMGQEVILRCVPISNHLYFYWYRQILGQKVEFLVSFYNNEISEKSEIFDDQFSVERPDGSNFTLKIRSTKLEDSAMYFCASSDSGLFYGYTFGSGTRLTVV.

The rearrangement links TRBV4-2 to TRBJ2-6, with D perhaps TRBD1 (5 bases). Trimming stripped 5 bases from V and 3 bases from J, with 17 bases between. Germline V lookup: CDR1 LGHNA, CDR2 YNFKEQ. This CDR3 spans 17 amino acids. CDR3 protein: CASSLVPGPFGANVLTF. The CDR3 coding sequence is TGTGCCAGCAGCTTGGTCCCAGGGCCGTTTGGGGCCAACGTCCTGACTTTC.

The chain employs TRBV10-1 and TRBJ2-1, with D unclear. Germline V gene lookup returns CDR1 WNHNN and CDR2 SYGVQD (reference sequence). The CDR3 is made up of 14 amino acids. V gave up 4 bases and J gave up 7 bases, with 14 bases separating them. The CDR3 sequence is CASSVFRVPNEQFF. The CDR3 DNA sequence: TGCGCCAGCAGTGTGTTCCGTGTTCCGAATGAGCAGTTCTTC.

The J gene is TRBJ1-4, the V gene TRBV7-9; 9 nucleotides agree with TRBD1. The CDR3 extends over 15 amino acids. CDR1 is SEHNR, CDR2 FQNEAQ, per germline (reference sequence). The V segment lost 5 bases and the J segment 7 bases; nucleotides outside the gene matches: 8. DNA of the CDR3: TGTGCCAGCAGCGGGGACAGGGCGGGGAGTGAAAAACTGTTTTTT. Translated: CASSGDRAGSEKLFF.

The gene calls are TRBV27 and TRBJ2-5, with 10 bases that match TRBD2. Trimming took 7 bases from V and 5 from J; bases not matched to a gene: 13. The CDR3 runs to 16 residues. The V gene's germline CDR1 is MNHEY and CDR2 SMNVEV (reference sequence). The CDR3 nucleotides are TGTGCCAGCAACCACGGAGGCTCAGCGGGAGGGGAGACCCAGTACTTC. The encoded protein is CASNHGGSAGGETQYF.

The gene calls are TRBV15 and TRBJ2-3; 8 positions agree with TRBD1. There are 15 residues in the CDR3. V lost 1 base and J lost 1; bases outside the gene matches: 1. Germline V CDR1 and CDR2: LNHNV, YYDKDF (reference sequence). The CDR3 protein is CATSRGGQGTDTQYF. CDR3 bases: TGTGCCACCAGCAGAGGGGGACAGGGCACAGATACGCAGTATTTT.

The chain combines TRBV28 with TRBJ2-1, with 10 bases identical to TRBD2. Trimming took 6 bases from V and 6 from J; bases not matched to a gene: 11. CDR3 length: 16 residues. Germline values: CDR1 MDHEN, CDR2 SYDVKM. This chain's CDR3 is CASSSGGVAGGNEQFF. CDR3 coding DNA: TGTGCCAGCAGCTCAGGTGGGGTAGCGGGAGGCAATGAGCAGTTCTTC.

This chain connects TRBV6-5 to TRBJ1-1; D is perhaps TRBD1 (6 bases). This CDR3 spans 12 amino acids. V was trimmed by 5 bases and J by 5 bases, leaving 9 bases between them. The germline gives CDR1 MNHEY, CDR2 SVGAGI. In nucleotides, the CDR3 is TGTGCCAGCAGTAAAAGGGGGACTGAAGCTTTCTTT. Translation: CASSKRGTEAFF.